These 28 T cell receptor beta chains share one sample of origin, sequenced in a study of T-cell reconstitution after alpha-beta-depleted transplantation in children. Unique molecular identifiers were used to barcode this TCRbeta library. TCRdb re-called the PCR reads through MiXCR, storing one row per CDR3 protein. The repertoire has approximately 1,000,000 distinct CDR3 sequences, about 29% of them found once; the top ten carry roughly 30%. Source: PBMCs, mostly from graft donor cells, taken 360 days after TCRalphabeta/CD19-depleted stem cell transplant. Receptors originate from a boy younger than two who had a stem cell transplant for SCID, so the T cells may come from the graft donor.

J is TRBJ1-6 and V is TRBV28; possible D gene TRBD1, 6 bases. Trimming left V 7 bases short and J 6 bases short, with 19 bases between. The germline V gene has CDR1 MDHEN and CDR2 SYDVKM. The CDR3 covers 16 residues. CDR3: CASTSGGARFNSPLHF. Written as DNA, the CDR3 is TGTGCCAGCACCTCTGGGGGGGCACGGTTTAATTCACCCCTCCACTTT. The whole variable domain, filled in from reference TRBV28 and TRBJ1-6, reads DVKVTQSSRYLVKRTGEKVFLECVQDMDHENMFWYRQDPGLGLRLIYFSYDVKMKEKGDIPEGYSVSREKKERFSLILESASTNQTSMYLCASTSGGARFNSPLHFGNGTRLTVT.

V usage is TRBV6-1 and J usage is TRBJ2-7, with TRBD2 matching 10 bases. Germline V CDR1 and CDR2: MNHNS, SASEGT. The CDR3 runs to 15 residues. V trimming: 6 bases; J trimming: 4 bases; junction bases outside the gene matches: 9. In DNA form, the CDR3 reads TGTGCCAGCAGAATAAGCGGGGGGGCGGTTTACGAGCAGTACTTC. This sequence encodes CASRISGGAVYEQYF.

This clonotype was found a few times. The rearrangement joins TRBV7-6 to TRBJ1-4; D unclear. The CDR3 runs 14 residues. Trimming cost V 9 bases and J 0 bases, with 11 bases left between them. The germline gives CDR1 SGHVS, CDR2 FNYEAQ. The CDR3 sequence is CARTRSATNEKLFF. The DNA for the CDR3 is TGTGCCAGGACCCGCAGTGCAACTAATGAAAAACTGTTTTTT.

The chain carries TRBV12-3 or TRBV12-4 and TRBJ2-3; possibly TRBD2 for D (7 bases). The CDR3 covers 15 residues. The germline V and J ends were trimmed by 3 bases and 4 bases, with 14 bases remaining between them. The CDR3 sequence is CASSLGGAVADTQYF. Written as DNA, the CDR3 is TGTGCCAGCAGTTTGGGGGGGGCCGTGGCAGATACGCAGTATTTT.

This chain joins TRBV4-2 and TRBJ2-3; TRBD2 aligns across 11 bases. Germline-derived CDR1 and CDR2 are LGHNA and YNFKEQ. The CDR3 runs to 18 residues. Trimming removed 0 bases from V and 1 base from J; junction bases left unmatched: 6. CDR3 coding DNA: TGTGCCAGCAGCCAAGAGGGCCTGACTAGCGGGGGCACAGATACGCAGTATTTT. Translating gives CASSQEGLTSGGTDTQYF.

This clonotype turned up a few times. The chain employs TRBV20-1 and TRBJ2-3; the D gene is possibly TRBD1 (6 bases). Germline V gene data show CDR1 as DFQATT and CDR2 as SNEGSKA (reference sequence). Trimming took 6 bases from V and 7 from J, leaving 17 bases between them. The CDR3 has 13 residues. The CDR3 DNA reads as TGCAGTGCACGACCTTATAGGGGGTATACGCAGTATTTT. It specifies CSARPYRGYTQYF.

This clonotype was observed a few times. This rearrangement joins TRBV29-1 to TRBJ2-3, with D unresolved. V was trimmed by 4 bases and J by 1 base, leaving 9 bases between them. Germline-derived CDR1 and CDR2 are SQVTM and ANQGSEA. The CDR3 sequence is 13 residues long. The CDR3 DNA follows: TGCAGCGTTGCCCCTCGGGGCACAGATACGCAGTATTTT. It encodes CSVAPRGTDTQYF.

The V and J genes are TRBV15 and TRBJ2-7; TRBD1 aligns across 10 bases. CDR1 is LNHNV and CDR2 is YYDKDF in the germline V gene (reference sequence). This CDR3 is built from 15 residues. The J segment lost 2 bases and the V segment lost 4 bases, leaving 5 bases of the junction unmatched. The CDR3 DNA follows: TGTGCCACCAGCACTCCCGGGACAGGGGCCTACGAGCAGTACTTC. Its translation is CATSTPGTGAYEQYF.

J is TRBJ1-1 and V is TRBV20-1; D call uncertain. Germline V gene lookup returns CDR1 DFQATT and CDR2 SNEGSKA (reference sequence). CDR3 length equals 14 residues. V was cut by 6 bases and J by 0 bases, with 14 bases left in between. The CDR3 loop is CSAPAGFLNTEAFF. The CDR3 DNA is TGCAGTGCCCCGGCGGGCTTCTTGAACACTGAAGCTTTCTTT.

This clonotype appeared a few times. The gene calls are TRBV3-1 and TRBJ2-1; D remains unclear. CDR3 length: 16 residues. CDR1 and CDR2 (germline): LGHDT, YNNKEL (reference sequence). Trimming pared 3 bases from V and 5 bases from J, leaving 17 bases between. The CDR3 protein is CASSHVLPERDNEQFF. The CDR3 DNA follows: TGTGCCAGCAGCCACGTGCTACCGGAACGTGACAATGAGCAGTTCTTC.

This clonotype was observed a handful of times. The chain combines TRBV7-8 with TRBJ2-7; D is ambiguous. This CDR3 has 15 residues. With 3 bases removed from V and 1 base from J, the gap between germline ends came to 13 bases. The germline CDR1 and CDR2 sequences are SGHVS and FQNEAQ. For the CDR3, the DNA is TGTGCCAGCAGCTTCGCCCGAGAGAGATCCTACGAGCAGTACTTC. The encoded protein is CASSFARERSYEQYF.

V usage is TRBV5-1 and J usage is TRBJ1-2; TRBD1 matches at 9 bases. The CDR3 is made up of 14 amino acids. Trimming cost V 0 bases and J 8 bases; bases outside gene matches: 5. Per germline, CDR1 SGHRS and CDR2 YFSETQ. The DNA for the CDR3 is TGCGCCAGCAGCTTGGAAGGGACAGGGAAGGGCTACACCTTC. Amino acid sequence: CASSLEGTGKGYTF.

As DNA, the CDR3 is TGTGCCAGCAGCGTTTCTAGCGGGGGGGACTCTGGGGCCAACGTCCTGACTTTC. Protein sequence: CASSVSSGGDSGANVLTF. The chain couples TRBV9 to TRBJ2-6; 12 positions match TRBD2. Germline loops: CDR1 SGDLS, CDR2 YYNGEE. V trimming: 2 bases; J trimming: 0 bases; junction bases outside the gene matches: 3. There are 18 residues in the CDR3. Based on the CDR3 plus reference TRBV9 and TRBJ2-6, the full variable domain is DSGVTQTPKHLITATGQRVTLRCSPRSGDLSVYWYQQSLDQGLQFLIQYYNGEERAKGNILERFSAQQFPDLHSELNLSSLELGDSALYFCASSVSSGGDSGANVLTFGAGSRLTVL.

The rearrangement links TRBV20-1 to TRBJ1-1; D gene unclear. The CDR3 runs 11 residues. Germline lookup yields CDR1 DFQATT and CDR2 SNEGSKA (reference sequence). Trimming removed 6 bases at V and 5 bases at J, with 10 bases between. The CDR3 DNA is TGCAGTGCAAGGAGGGAAACTGAAGCTTTCTTT. Translating gives CSARRETEAFF.

The chain recombines TRBV15 with TRBJ1-1; D is ambiguous. The CDR3 is 14 residues long. Between the trimmed V and J ends, which lost 4 bases and 7 bases, there was a span of 16 bases. CDR1 and CDR2 (germline): LNHNV, YYDKDF (reference sequence). The CDR3, as DNA: TGTGCCACCAGCACAGGCTACACTGTGGGTGAAGCTTTCTTT. Protein sequence: CATSTGYTVGEAFF. The variable domain in full, with the rest retrieved from reference TRBV15 and TRBJ1-1, is DAMVIQNPRYQVTQFGKPVTLSCSQTLNHNVMYWYQQKSSQAPKLLFHYYDKDFNNEADTPDNFQSRRPNTSFCFLDIRSPGLGDTAMYLCATSTGYTVGEAFFGQGTRLTVV.

V usage is TRBV5-1 and J usage is TRBJ2-3; the match to TRBD2 covers 8 bases. Trimming at V came to 0 bases and at J to 6 bases, leaving 12 bases not matched to a gene. CDR1 and CDR2 (germline): SGHRS, YFSETQ. The CDR3 has 17 amino acids. The CDR3 DNA sequence: TGCGCCAGCAGCTTGGCGAGCGTTGGCGGGGGGCTGGATACGCAGTATTTT. It translates to CASSLASVGGGLDTQYF.

The V gene is TRBV29-1, the J gene TRBJ2-7; a possible D gene is TRBD1 (5 bases). V lost 1 base and J lost 2, with 15 bases in between. Germline V gene lookup returns CDR1 SQVTM and CDR2 ANQGSEA. The CDR3 spans 15 residues. The CDR3 sequence is CSVEGTPKGAYEQYF. As DNA, the CDR3 is TGCAGCGTTGAAGGGACACCCAAAGGGGCCTACGAGCAGTACTTC.

The chain recombines TRBV24-1 with TRBJ2-3, with no clear D. Trimming removed 9 bases from V and 2 bases from J, with 20 bases in between. The CDR3 runs to 16 residues. The V gene's germline CDR1 is KGHDR and CDR2 SFDVKD. Written as DNA, the CDR3 is TGTGCCACCGCTGACGTGGGTGTGGGCCTCACAGATACGCAGTATTTT. Translated, it gives CATADVGVGLTDTQYF.

This clonotype was counted only a few times. The genes are TRBV12-3 or TRBV12-4 and TRBJ1-1, with D tentatively TRBD1 (6 bases). This CDR3 has 15 amino acids. The ends were cut back, 3 bases at V and 4 bases at J, with 15 bases in the middle. The CDR3 loop is CASSLAGAGSTEAFF. The CDR3 nucleotides are TGTGCCAGCAGTTTGGCGGGGGCGGGTAGCACTGAAGCTTTCTTT.

This chain connects TRBV24-1 to TRBJ2-5; D uncertain. CDR3 length equals 13 residues. V was pared by 3 bases and J by 1 base, with 5 bases between. Germline values: CDR1 KGHDR, CDR2 SFDVKD. CDR3 amino acids: CATSDHSQETQYF. CDR3 sequence (DNA): TGTGCCACCAGTGATCACAGCCAAGAGACCCAGTACTTC.

The chain has TRBV18 and TRBJ2-5; the D gene is possibly TRBD2 (6 bases). In germline, CDR1 is KGHSH, CDR2 LQKENI. V lost 6 bases and J 5 bases, leaving 16 bases between the germline ends. The CDR3 runs 14 residues. The CDR3 DNA reads as TGTGCCAGCTCCCGCCCCGCTAGCGTCGAGACCCAGTACTTC. Translation: CASSRPASVETQYF.

This clonotype was counted only a few times. The chain combines TRBV29-1 with TRBJ2-1; D unresolved. V lost 4 bases, J lost 8 bases, and 15 bases lay in between. The CDR3 has 13 amino acids. Germline V CDR1 and CDR2: SQVTM, ANQGSEA. The CDR3 DNA reads TGCAGCGTTGTTCGGCAGGTATTCGATGAGCAGTTCTTC. Translated: CSVVRQVFDEQFF.

This clonotype has ten or more counts. This chain joins TRBV28 and TRBJ2-5; D unclear. Trimming stripped 3 bases from V and 5 bases from J, with 10 bases between. The CDR3 totals 13 residues. Germline V gene sequence: CDR1 MDHEN, CDR2 SYDVKM. CDR3 nucleotide sequence: TGTGCCAGCAGTTTTCGTCCCCGGGAGACCCAGTACTTC. The encoded protein is CASSFRPRETQYF.

The chain recombines TRBV27 with TRBJ2-3, with a weak D call TRBD2 (5 bases). The CDR3 spans 14 residues. The V and J ends lost 6 bases and 7 bases respectively, with 17 bases between them. Germline-derived CDR1 and CDR2 are MNHEY and SMNVEV (reference sequence). The CDR3 loop is CASSSRTQRNTQYF. CDR3 DNA: TGTGCCAGCAGCTCTCGAACCCAGCGGAATACGCAGTATTTT.

The sample holds a few counts of this clonotype. The chain uses TRBV6-1 and TRBJ2-2; D is perhaps TRBD1 or TRBD2 (5 bases each). Trimming removed 6 bases at V and 7 bases at J, with 15 bases between. Per the germline V gene, CDR1 is MNHNS and CDR2 is SASEGT. This CDR3 is 14 amino acids long. CDR3 in amino acids: CASRITPGSGELFF. The CDR3 DNA reads TGTGCCAGCAGAATAACACCAGGGAGCGGGGAGCTGTTTTTT.

The chain has TRBV7-2 and TRBJ1-4; 8 bases fit TRBD1. The CDR3 extends over 16 amino acids. Per germline, CDR1 SGHTA and CDR2 FQGNSA. V shed 5 bases and J 7 bases; nucleotides not matched to a gene: 12. Here the CDR3 DNA reads TGTGCCAGCAGCCCACAGTCTACAGGGGGTTTTGAAAAACTGTTTTTT. It specifies CASSPQSTGGFEKLFF.

This clonotype was picked up many times. In nucleotides, the CDR3 is TGCGCCAGCAGCTTGCTGGTGACAGGGGGCCTCCTGAACACTGAAGCTTTCTTT. Protein product: CASSLLVTGGLLNTEAFF. The chain employs TRBV5-1 and TRBJ1-1, with TRBD1 identical over 10 bases. V dropped 1 base and J dropped 0; count of bases not matched to a gene: 9. This CDR3 is built from 18 residues. The germline gives CDR1 SGHRS, CDR2 YFSETQ.

This clonotype was counted a few times. This sequence joins TRBV7-2 and TRBJ2-5; D tentatively reads TRBD1 or TRBD2 (5 bases each). The V and J ends lost 4 bases and 4 bases respectively, with 10 bases between them. The CDR3 has 13 amino acids. From germline, CDR1 is SGHTA and CDR2 FQGNSA. Written as DNA, the CDR3 is TGTGCCAGCAGCTCGGGACGGATAGAGACCCAGTACTTC. Its protein product is CASSSGRIETQYF. Combining the CDR3 with reference TRBV7-2 and TRBJ2-5 gives the whole variable domain GAGVSQSPSNKVTEKGKDVELRCDPISGHTALYWYRQSLGQGLEFLIYFQGNSAPDKSGLPSDRFSAERTGGSVSTLTIQRTQQEDSAVYLCASSSGRIETQYFGPGTRLLVL.